This T cell receptor (beta chain) was documented in a study of cytomegalovirus exposure and HLA in healthy donors. The CDR3 loop spans 14 amino acids. Germline V gene data show CDR1 as MNHEY and CDR2 as SMNVEV (reference sequence). Trimming shortened V by 2 bases and J by 6 bases, and 12 bases separated the two germline ends. In regard to this clone: The target antigen is unknown.

PCR amplification relied on 60 Vbeta primers (plus 13 Jbeta primers). Measured with immunoSEQ multiplex PCR; TCRdb has only the in-frame clones, and not every one. Of about 120,000 clones in the sample, 77% were seen once. Study outcomes and limitations: A later analysis associated 15,000 or so TCR beta sequences with HLA alleles at a 0.05 false discovery rate. A previous analysis found most TCR beta V segments productive roughly 90% or roughly 30% of the time.

The genes are TRBV27 and TRBJ2-3, with D possibly being TRBD2 (6 bases). The sequenced sample consisted of PBMCs. This TCR was recovered from a man in his late teens or twenties in good health and CMV-seropositive. The CDR3, as DNA: TGTGCCAGCAGTTTACGAGCGGGTAGTGATACGCAGTATTTT. Translation: CASSLRAGSDTQYF.